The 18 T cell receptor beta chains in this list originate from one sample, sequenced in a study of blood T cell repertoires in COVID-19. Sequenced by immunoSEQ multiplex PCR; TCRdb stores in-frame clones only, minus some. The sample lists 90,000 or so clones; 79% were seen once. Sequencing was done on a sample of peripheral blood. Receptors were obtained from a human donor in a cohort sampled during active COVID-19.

The CDR3, as DNA: TGCGCCAGCAGCTCACACAGGGCCATGAACACTGAAGCTTTCTTT. Translating it yields CASSSHRAMNTEAFF. This chain links TRBV5-1 with TRBJ1-1, with D maybe TRBD1 (6 bases). The CDR3 spans 15 residues. CDR1 SGHRS and CDR2 YFSETQ come from the germline V gene. V gave up 3 bases and J gave up 0 bases, with 12 bases separating them.

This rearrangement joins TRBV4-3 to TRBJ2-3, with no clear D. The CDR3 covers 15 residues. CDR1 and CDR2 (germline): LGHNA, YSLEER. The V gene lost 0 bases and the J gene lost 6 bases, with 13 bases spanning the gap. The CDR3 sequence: CASSQDQVPSDTQYF. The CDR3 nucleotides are TGCGCCAGCAGCCAAGATCAGGTCCCCTCGGATACGCAGTATTTT.

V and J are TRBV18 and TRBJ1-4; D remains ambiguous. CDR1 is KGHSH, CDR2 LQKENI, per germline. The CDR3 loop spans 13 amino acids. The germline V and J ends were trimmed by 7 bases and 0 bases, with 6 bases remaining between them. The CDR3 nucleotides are TGTGCCAGCTTGCGATCAACTAATGAAAAACTGTTTTTT. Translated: CASLRSTNEKLFF.

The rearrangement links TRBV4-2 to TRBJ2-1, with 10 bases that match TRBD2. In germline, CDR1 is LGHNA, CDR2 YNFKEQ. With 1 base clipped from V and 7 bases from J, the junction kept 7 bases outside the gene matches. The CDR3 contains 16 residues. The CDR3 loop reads CASSQVSTSGKNEQFF. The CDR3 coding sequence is TGTGCCAGCAGCCAAGTATCAACTAGCGGGAAGAATGAGCAGTTCTTC.

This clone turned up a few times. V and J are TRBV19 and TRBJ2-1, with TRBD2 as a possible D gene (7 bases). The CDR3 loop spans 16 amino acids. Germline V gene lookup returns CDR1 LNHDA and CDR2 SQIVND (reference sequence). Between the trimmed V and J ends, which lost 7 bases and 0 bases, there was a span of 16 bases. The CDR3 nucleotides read TGTGCCAGTACCATAGGGGGGGGACACTCCTACAATGAGCAGTTCTTC. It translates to CASTIGGGHSYNEQFF.

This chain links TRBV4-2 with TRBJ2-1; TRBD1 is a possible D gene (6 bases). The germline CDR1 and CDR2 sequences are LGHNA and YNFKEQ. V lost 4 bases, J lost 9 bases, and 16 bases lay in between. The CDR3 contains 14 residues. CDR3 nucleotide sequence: TGTGCCAGCAGCCGACACAGGGTAGAGGTTGAGCAGTTCTTC. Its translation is CASSRHRVEVEQFF.

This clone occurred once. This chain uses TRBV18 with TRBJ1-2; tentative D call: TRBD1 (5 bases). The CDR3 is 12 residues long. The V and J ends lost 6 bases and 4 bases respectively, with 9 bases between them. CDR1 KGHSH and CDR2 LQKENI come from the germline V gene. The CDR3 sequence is CASSPDSYGYTF. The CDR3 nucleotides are TGTGCCAGCTCCCCCGACAGCTATGGCTACACCTTC.

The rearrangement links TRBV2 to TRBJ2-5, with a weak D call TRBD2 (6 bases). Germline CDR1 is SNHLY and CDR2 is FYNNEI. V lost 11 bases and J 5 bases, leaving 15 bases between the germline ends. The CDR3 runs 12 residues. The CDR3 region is CAGALAVETQYF. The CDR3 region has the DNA TGTGCCGGGGCTTTAGCGGTCGAGACCCAGTACTTC. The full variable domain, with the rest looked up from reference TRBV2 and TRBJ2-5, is EPEVTQTPSHQVTQMGQEVILRCVPISNHLYFYWYRQILGQKVEFLVSFYNNEISEKSEIFDDQFSVERPDGSNFTLKIRSTKLEDSAMYFCAGALAVETQYFGPGTRLLVL.

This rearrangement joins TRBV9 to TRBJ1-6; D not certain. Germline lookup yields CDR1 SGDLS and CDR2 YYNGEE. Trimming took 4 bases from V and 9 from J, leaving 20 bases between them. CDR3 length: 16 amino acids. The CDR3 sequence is CASSSTLTVGSSPLHF. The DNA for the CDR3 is TGTGCCAGCAGCAGCACTCTCACAGTCGGCAGTTCACCCCTCCACTTT.

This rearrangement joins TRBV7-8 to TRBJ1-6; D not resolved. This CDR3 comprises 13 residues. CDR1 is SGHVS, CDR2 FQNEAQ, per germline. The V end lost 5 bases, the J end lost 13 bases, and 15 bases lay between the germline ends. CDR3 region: CASSTMSQAPLHF. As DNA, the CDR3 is TGTGCCAGCAGCACTATGAGCCAAGCCCCCCTCCACTTT. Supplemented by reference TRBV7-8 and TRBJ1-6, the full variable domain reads GAGVSQSPRYKVAKRGQDVALRCDPISGHVSLFWYQQALGQGPEFLTYFQNEAQLDKSGLPSDRFFAERPEGSVSTLKIQRTQQEDSAVYLCASSTMSQAPLHFGNGTRLTVT.

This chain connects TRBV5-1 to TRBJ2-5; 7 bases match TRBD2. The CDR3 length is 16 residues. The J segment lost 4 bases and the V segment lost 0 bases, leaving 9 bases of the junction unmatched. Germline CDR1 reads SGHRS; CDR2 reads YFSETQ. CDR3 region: CASSLAGAGRGETQYF. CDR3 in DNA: TGCGCCAGCAGCTTGGCCGGGGCTGGGAGGGGAGAGACCCAGTACTTC.

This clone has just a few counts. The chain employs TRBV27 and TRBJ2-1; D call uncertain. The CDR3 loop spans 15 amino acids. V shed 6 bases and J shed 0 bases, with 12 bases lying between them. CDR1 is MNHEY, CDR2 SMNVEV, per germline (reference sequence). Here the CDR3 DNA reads TGTGCCAGCAGGGGCATACCGAGCTCCTACAATGAGCAGTTCTTC. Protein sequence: CASRGIPSSYNEQFF.

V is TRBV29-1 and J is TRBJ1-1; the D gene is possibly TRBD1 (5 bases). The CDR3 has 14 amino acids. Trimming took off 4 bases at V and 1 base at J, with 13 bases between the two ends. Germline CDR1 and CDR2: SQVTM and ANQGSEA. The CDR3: CSVVWGLQNTEAFF. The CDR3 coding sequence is TGCAGCGTTGTTTGGGGCCTACAGAACACTGAAGCTTTCTTT. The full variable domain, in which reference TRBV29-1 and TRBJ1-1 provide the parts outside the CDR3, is SAVISQKPSRDICQRGTSLTIQCQVDSQVTMMFWYRQQPGQSLTLIATANQGSEATYESGFVIDKFPISRPNLTFSTLTVSNMSPEDSSIYLCSVVWGLQNTEAFFGQGTRLTVV.

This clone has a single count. Here the CDR3 reads CASSVGTGVGEQYF. The CDR3 bases are TGCGCCAGCAGCGTCGGGACAGGAGTTGGAGAGCAGTACTTC. The chain links TRBV5-1 to TRBJ2-7; 8 nucleotides line up with TRBD1. J gave up 7 bases and V 4 bases, and 10 bases lay outside the gene matches. The CDR3 extends over 14 amino acids. Germline V gives CDR1 SGHRS, CDR2 YFSETQ.

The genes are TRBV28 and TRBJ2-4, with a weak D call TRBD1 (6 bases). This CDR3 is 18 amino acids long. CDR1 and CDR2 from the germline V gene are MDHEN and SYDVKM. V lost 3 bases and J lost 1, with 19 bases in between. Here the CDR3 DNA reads TGTGCCAGCAGTTTCGGCCCCGGACAGCCCTGGGCCAAAAACATTCAGTACTTC. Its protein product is CASSFGPGQPWAKNIQYF.

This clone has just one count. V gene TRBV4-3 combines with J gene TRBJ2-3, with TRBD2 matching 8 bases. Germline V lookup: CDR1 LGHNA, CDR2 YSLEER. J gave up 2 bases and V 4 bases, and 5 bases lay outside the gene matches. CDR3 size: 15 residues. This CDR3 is CASSPGLGVTDTQYF. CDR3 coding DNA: TGCGCCAGCAGCCCGGGACTAGGGGTCACAGATACGCAGTATTTT.

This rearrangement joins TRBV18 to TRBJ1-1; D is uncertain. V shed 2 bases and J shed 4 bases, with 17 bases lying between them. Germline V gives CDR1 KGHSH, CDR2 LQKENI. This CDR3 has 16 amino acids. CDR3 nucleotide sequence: TGTGCCAGCTCACCAGAGGCGGGAGGATGGGGCACTGAAGCTTTCTTT. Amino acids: CASSPEAGGWGTEAFF.

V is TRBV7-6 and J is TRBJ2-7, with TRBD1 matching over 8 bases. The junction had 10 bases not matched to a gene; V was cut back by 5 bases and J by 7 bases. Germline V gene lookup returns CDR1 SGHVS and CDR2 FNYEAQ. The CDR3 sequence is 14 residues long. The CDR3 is CASSPRTGSLEQYF. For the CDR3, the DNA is TGTGCCAGCAGCCCGAGGACAGGGTCGTTGGAGCAGTACTTC.